This passage covers 20 T cell receptor beta chains from one sample sequenced in a study of T-cell memory formation after mild COVID-19. TCRdb re-analysed the 5' RACE reads in MiXCR, keeping a single row per CDR3 protein. The sample contains 250,000 to 300,000 distinct CDR3 sequences, about 20% of which appear only once. The sample was PBMCs or a T cell subset sorted from them (not recorded which). All receptors derive from a man aged 18 to 29 who had mild COVID-19 (a few samples of this study predate the infection). Cell type and time point are not known.

In this sample, this clonotype is large. The chain carries TRBV7-2 and TRBJ2-3, with 12 positions matching TRBD2. V dropped 1 base and J dropped 1; count of bases not matched to a gene: 3. This CDR3 spans 17 amino acids. Looked up from germline, CDR1 is SGHTA and CDR2 is FQGNSA. The CDR3 spells CASSLVASGGGTDTQYF. CDR3 in DNA: TGTGCCAGCAGCTTAGTAGCTAGCGGGGGGGGCACAGATACGCAGTATTTT.

This clonotype has just a few counts. The chain couples TRBV4-1 to TRBJ2-5; tentative D call: TRBD1 (5 bases). V lost 1 base, J lost 5 bases, and 11 bases lay in between. The V gene's germline CDR1 is MGHRA and CDR2 YSYEKL. The CDR3 sequence is 14 residues long. CDR3 sequence (DNA): TGCGCCAGCAGCCAAGGGGGCCAGGCGGAGACCCAGTACTTC. This sequence encodes CASSQGGQAETQYF.

This clonotype was counted only a few times. V gene TRBV9 combines with J gene TRBJ1-1; D gene uncertain. The CDR3 spans 14 residues. In germline, CDR1 is SGDLS, CDR2 YYNGEE. Deletions cut 3 bases from V and 7 bases from J, with 16 bases between. CDR3 nucleotides: TGTGCCAGCAGCGGTCCCGGGATGGCAGATGAAGCTTTCTTT. It codes for CASSGPGMADEAFF.

This clonotype came up a few times. This rearrangement joins TRBV4-2 to TRBJ2-2; 8 bases agree with TRBD1. CDR1 is LGHNA and CDR2 is YNFKEQ in the germline V gene. With 0 bases clipped from V and 5 bases from J, the junction kept 5 bases outside the gene matches. The CDR3 loop spans 16 amino acids. CDR3 in DNA: TGTGCCAGCAGCCAAGATGCAGGGGGCGCAACCGGGGAGCTGTTTTTT. Amino acid sequence: CASSQDAGGATGELFF.

The chain combines TRBV7-9 with TRBJ1-2; unclear D gene. Trimming took 4 bases from V and 8 from J, leaving 17 bases between them. CDR3 length equals 14 residues. The germline V gene has CDR1 SEHNR and CDR2 FQNEAQ (reference sequence). In DNA, the CDR3 is TGTGCCAGCAGCTCCTTCCAGATTGTGCGGGGCTACACCTTC. Encoded protein: CASSSFQIVRGYTF.

The table lists this clonotype with a few counts. The V call is TRBV10-3, the J call TRBJ1-1; D not resolved. CDR3 length equals 12 residues. Germline V CDR1 and CDR2: ENHRY, SYGVKD. V was pared by 5 bases and J by 1 base, with 5 bases between. The CDR3 region is CAISWENTEAFF. In DNA form, the CDR3 reads TGTGCCATCAGTTGGGAGAACACTGAAGCTTTCTTT.

This clonotype appeared many times. The junction differs from germline at one of its ends, possibly a read error. This chain joins TRBV5-1 and TRBJ2-5, with D maybe TRBD1 (5 bases). In germline, CDR1 is SGHRS, CDR2 YFSETQ. There are 13 residues in the CDR3. The CDR3 reads CASGRQGQETLYF. In DNA, the CDR3 is TGCGCCAGCGGAAGGCAGGGCCAAGAGACCCTGTACTTC.

A few counts support this clonotype. This sequence joins TRBV25-1 and TRBJ1-1, with D unresolved. Trimming stripped 4 bases from V and 11 bases from J, with 17 bases between. CDR3 size: 13 residues. The germline V gene encodes CDR1 MGHDK and CDR2 SYGVNS. This chain's CDR3 is CASSGAGWRRAFF. CDR3 bases: TGTGCCAGCAGTGGGGCCGGGTGGAGAAGGGCTTTCTTT.

The rearrangement uses TRBV11-2 and TRBJ2-5; TRBD1 might be the D (6 bases). V was clipped by 4 bases and J by 10 bases, with 10 bases between them. Germline CDR1 SGHAT, CDR2 FQNNGV. CDR3 size: 11 residues. This CDR3 is CASSSVRGQYF. The CDR3 coding sequence is TGTGCCAGCAGCTCTGTCAGGGGCCAGTACTTC. Looking up the rest from reference TRBV11-2 and TRBJ2-5 gives the full variable domain: EAGVAQSPRYKIIEKRQSVAFWCNPISGHATLYWYQQILGQGPKLLIQFQNNGVVDDSQLPKDRFSAERLKGVDSTLKIQPAKLEDSAVYLCASSSVRGQYFGPGTRLLVL.

This clonotype was seen ten or more times. The J gene is TRBJ1-2, the V gene TRBV18, with 7 bases identical to TRBD1. Germline V lookup: CDR1 KGHSH, CDR2 LQKENI. CDR3 length equals 13 residues. J was trimmed by 2 bases and V by 4 bases; bases with no gene match: 1. The CDR3: CASSQDRNYGYTF. The CDR3 nucleotides are TGTGCCAGCTCACAGGACAGGAACTATGGCTACACCTTC.

The chain employs TRBV10-3 and TRBJ1-6; D not certain. Germline CDR1 reads ENHRY; CDR2 reads SYGVKD. The CDR3 spans 17 residues. With 4 bases removed from V and 9 bases from J, the gap between germline ends came to 22 bases. The CDR3 DNA reads TGTGCCATCAGTGGCCTCCAGCCGGGAGCTAGTTTTTCACCCCTCCACTTT. Residues: CAISGLQPGASFSPLHF.

In its sample, this clonotype was seen many times. The chain uses TRBV7-2 and TRBJ2-2; a possible D gene is TRBD1 (6 bases). V dropped 2 bases and J dropped 0 bases, with 10 bases sitting between them. CDR1 and CDR2 (germline): SGHTA, FQGNSA. This CDR3 has 16 amino acids. The chain's CDR3 is CASSLSYRANTGELFF. CDR3 DNA sequence: TGTGCCAGCAGCTTAAGTTACAGGGCGAACACCGGGGAGCTGTTTTTT.

This clonotype was seen a handful of times. The J gene is TRBJ2-3, the V gene TRBV7-2; D remains unclear. Germline V CDR1 and CDR2: SGHTA, FQGNSA. The V end was cut by 5 bases, the J end by 1 base, with 10 bases between. This CDR3 comprises 14 residues. CDR3 DNA: TGTGCCAGCAGCACCTCCCGACGCACAGATACGCAGTATTTT. Its protein is CASSTSRRTDTQYF.

This chain connects TRBV5-1 to TRBJ1-5; D may be TRBD1 (6 bases). V dropped 0 bases and J dropped 2 bases, with 9 bases sitting between them. Germline CDR1 is SGHRS and CDR2 is YFSETQ. This CDR3 has 15 residues. The CDR3 reads CASSLAGAGNQPQHF. The CDR3 region has the DNA TGCGCCAGCAGCTTGGCGGGGGCGGGCAATCAGCCCCAGCATTTT.

The chain links TRBV12-3 or TRBV12-4 to TRBJ2-1, with 10 bases aligning to TRBD2. The length of the CDR3 is 15 residues. J lost 3 bases, V lost 6 bases, and 5 bases had no gene match. The CDR3 loop is CASRRAGGFYNEQFF. The CDR3 DNA reads as TGTGCCAGCAGACGAGCGGGGGGGTTCTACAATGAGCAGTTCTTC.

The rearrangement links TRBV7-9 to TRBJ1-3, with unresolved D. Trimming removed 8 bases from V and 2 bases from J, with 7 bases in between. The CDR3 runs to 12 residues. Germline V gene sequence: CDR1 SEHNR, CDR2 FQNEAQ (reference sequence). In DNA, the CDR3 is TGTGCCAGCTACGGGACTGGAAACACCATATATTTT. This gives the protein CASYGTGNTIYF.

This clonotype occurred a few times. The chain couples TRBV6-1 to TRBJ2-7; 7 bases match TRBD1. After removal of 6 bases from V and 6 bases from J, the junction contained 14 bases not matched to a gene. The CDR3 sequence is 15 residues long. Germline-derived CDR1 and CDR2 are MNHNS and SASEGT. The CDR3 nucleotides read TGTGCCAGCAGAAATTCGAGGACAGGACGGTTCGAGCAGTACGTC. Protein product: CASRNSRTGRFEQYV.

The chain has TRBV27 and TRBJ2-2; the D gene is possibly TRBD2 (5 bases). The V end was cut by 7 bases, the J end by 4 bases, with 10 bases between. The germline V gene encodes CDR1 MNHEY and CDR2 SMNVEV (reference sequence). The CDR3 has 13 residues. CDR3 loop: CASTAGPTGELFF. As DNA, the CDR3 is TGTGCCAGCACCGCGGGTCCCACCGGGGAGCTGTTTTTT.

V and J are TRBV6-2 or TRBV6-3 and TRBJ2-7; no definite D call. Germline V gene sequence: CDR1 MNHEY, CDR2 SVGEGT. The V end was cut by 2 bases, the J end by 3 bases, with 8 bases between. The CDR3 totals 13 residues. Here the CDR3 reads CASSYGAYYEQYF. The CDR3 nucleotides are TGTGCCAGCAGTTACGGAGCATACTACGAGCAGTACTTC.

This clonotype has more than one count but fewer than ten. Written as DNA, the CDR3 is TGTGCCAGCAGCCCCACCGGACGCGAGCAGTACGTC. It encodes CASSPTGREQYV. The rearrangement joins TRBV7-8 to TRBJ2-7; D gene uncertain. Germline V gene lookup returns CDR1 SGHVS and CDR2 FQNEAQ. The CDR3 length is 12 residues. The V and J ends lost 5 bases and 6 bases respectively, with 11 bases between them.